The clone carrying this T cell receptor beta chain came up a few times. Its matching antigen is unknown. Profiling relied on immunoSEQ multiplex PCR, and the TCRdb table lists in-frame clones only, not all of them. The data hold 7,300 or so clones, with around 60% observed a single time. These data come from a study of coeliac disease. Looking at the study overall: Coeliac patients had newly diagnosed active disease, refractory type I disease, or gluten-free diet control.

Study-wide results and limits: Lamina propria and intraepithelial cell fractions may contain each other's cells. Control samples showed higher TRB and TRG clonality than intraepithelial and lamina propria samples in active celiac disease. Largely private TRB repertoires meant most sequences were sample-unique.

The clonotype comes from a woman aged 55-70 years with active celiac disease. Sequencing input: lamina propria lymphocytes from the gut.

CDR3 protein: CASSTQGPGQYF. The CDR3 coding sequence is TGTGCCAGCAGTACTCAGGGCCCCGGGCAGTACTTC. The V gene is TRBV2, the J gene TRBJ2-7, with a tentative D call TRBD1 (5 bases). V dropped 5 bases and J dropped 9 bases, with 14 bases sitting between them. Looked up from germline, CDR1 is SNHLY and CDR2 is FYNNEI. There are 12 residues in the CDR3. Full variable domain (outside the CDR3, taken from reference TRBV2 and TRBJ2-7): EPEVTQTPSHQVTQMGQEVILRCVPISNHLYFYWYRQILGQKVEFLVSFYNNEISEKSEIFDDQFSVERPDGSNFTLKIRSTKLEDSAMYFCASSTQGPGQYFGPGTRLTVT.